This T cell receptor (beta chain) was identified during a study of high-grade serous ovarian cancer treatment subgroups. Study-wide context: Samples averaged about 15,000 reads and around 7,000 unique TCR beta rearrangements. Study findings and constraints: CDR1 and CDR2 were left unanalyzed; analyses focused on CDR3. Tumors within one patient showed repertoire similarity of about 0.11 to 0.85.

This CDR3 is 14 amino acids long. Germline V CDR1 and CDR2: SEHNR, FQNEAQ (reference sequence). Trimming took off 0 bases at V and 3 bases at J, with 8 bases between the two ends. The tumor samples were collected prior to definitive surgery or chemotherapy. As to this clone: Its target is not known.

This table comes from immunoSEQ multiplex PCR, and its TCRdb copy is limited to in-frame clones, with some not included. The sample has a few thousand clones; over 65% are singletons. This TCR was recovered from a human donor with high-grade serous ovarian cancer. The source material was tumor tissue. This rearrangement joins TRBV7-9 to TRBJ1-2; D is ambiguous. CDR3 sequence (DNA): TGTGCCAGCAGCTTAGCCCTGATATACTATGGCTACACCTTC. Encoded protein: CASSLALIYYGYTF.